What follows are 19 T cell receptor beta chains derived from one specimen sequenced in a study of blood T cell repertoires in COVID-19. The repertoire was sequenced with immunoSEQ multiplex PCR; TCRdb's copy has only in-frame clones and lacks some. This table holds a few hundred thousand clones, 70% to 90% found once. The sample consisted of peripheral blood. The receptors were sampled from a man younger than 35 with COVID-19, enrolled during active disease.

For this clone: Other DNA sequences within the sample encode an identical CDR3. V gene TRBV11-3 combines with J gene TRBJ2-2; unclear D gene. The CDR3 is 13 residues long. Between the trimmed V and J ends, which lost 2 bases and 4 bases, there was a span of 5 bases. CDR1 is SGHNT and CDR2 is YENEEA in the germline V gene. CDR3 region: CASSLLVTGELFF. The CDR3 DNA follows: TGTGCCAGCAGCTTACTCGTCACCGGGGAGCTGTTTTTT.

The chain links TRBV19 to TRBJ2-3; D gene unclear. Trimming removed 3 bases at V and 6 bases at J, with 13 bases between. Germline CDR1 LNHDA, CDR2 SQIVND (reference sequence). This CDR3 has 14 residues. The CDR3 loop reads CASSIGGFGDTQYF. In nucleotides, the CDR3 is TGTGCCAGTAGTATTGGTGGTTTCGGGGATACGCAGTATTTT.

V gene TRBV5-6 combines with J gene TRBJ2-5, with 12 bases fitting TRBD1. CDR1 is SGHDT, CDR2 YYEEEE, per germline. The junction had 1 base not matched to a gene; V was cut back by 3 bases and J by 4 bases. The CDR3 consists of 14 residues. CDR3 sequence (DNA): TGTGCCAGCAGCTGGGACAGGGGGCTAGAGACCCAGTACTTC. Translating it yields CASSWDRGLETQYF.

This chain's CDR3 is CASSPGTSGGYNEQFF. The CDR3 region has the DNA TGTGCCAGCAGCCCAGGGACTAGCGGGGGGTACAATGAGCAGTTCTTC. This chain joins TRBV5-4 and TRBJ2-1; the match to TRBD2 covers 15 bases. The CDR3 consists of 16 residues. Germline trimming cut 4 bases from V and 4 bases from J; bases unmatched to any gene: 3. Germline CDR1 and CDR2: SGHNT and YYREEE (reference sequence).

This chain uses TRBV5-1 with TRBJ1-6; D ambiguous. The CDR3 runs 13 residues. Germline-derived CDR1 and CDR2 are SGHRS and YFSETQ. V lost 4 bases to trimming and J lost 5 bases, with 7 bases between them. CDR3 sequence: CASSPQNNSPLHF. For the CDR3, the DNA is TGCGCCAGCAGCCCTCAGAATAATTCACCCCTCCACTTT. The whole variable domain, filled in from reference TRBV5-1 and TRBJ1-6, reads KAGVTQTPRYLIKTRGQQVTLSCSPISGHRSVSWYQQTPGQGLQFLFEYFSETQRNKGNFPGRFSGRQFSNSRSEMNVSTLELGDSALYLCASSPQNNSPLHFGNGTRLTVT.

The CDR3: CATSRRPGQGFSGELFF. The CDR3 bases are TGTGCCACCAGCAGGCGCCCGGGACAGGGGTTTTCCGGGGAGCTGTTTTTT. This chain connects TRBV15 to TRBJ2-2, with 10 bases identical to TRBD1. Germline CDR1 is LNHNV and CDR2 is YYDKDF (reference sequence). V was pared by 3 bases and J by 6 bases, with 10 bases of the junction left unmatched. The CDR3 covers 17 residues.

The table lists this clone with a count of one. This chain joins TRBV28 and TRBJ1-5; possibly TRBD1 for D (5 bases). V lost 2 bases, J lost 6 bases, and 14 bases lay in between. This CDR3 contains 15 residues. In germline, CDR1 is MDHEN, CDR2 SYDVKM. This CDR3 is CASSLVRVWGQPQHF. CDR3 sequence (DNA): TGTGCCAGCAGTTTAGTCAGGGTATGGGGTCAGCCCCAGCATTTT.

The genes are TRBV19 and TRBJ2-1, with a possible D match to TRBD2 (6 bases). V gave up 3 bases and J gave up 8 bases, with 14 bases separating them. Germline CDR1 is LNHDA and CDR2 is SQIVND (reference sequence). The CDR3 consists of 14 residues. The CDR3 bases are TGTGCCAGTAGTATGGAGGGGAGAAGGGATGAGCAGTTCTTC. Translation gives CASSMEGRRDEQFF.

The chain uses TRBV19 and TRBJ1-2; D not resolved. The CDR3 runs 15 residues. The ends were cut back, 1 base at V and 2 bases at J, with 11 bases in the middle. Germline V CDR1 and CDR2: LNHDA, SQIVND (reference sequence). The CDR3 loop is CASSIAWVQNYGYTF. The CDR3 nucleotides read TGTGCCAGTAGTATAGCGTGGGTACAGAACTATGGCTACACCTTC.

This clone was seen once. The chain employs TRBV13 and TRBJ1-2; 8 bases are a match to TRBD1. CDR1 and CDR2 from the germline V gene are PRHDT and FYEKMQ (reference sequence). V was clipped by 5 bases and J by 8 bases; unmatched bases: 13. The CDR3 is 15 residues long. CDR3 loop: CASSTRSQGAHGYTF. The CDR3 bases are TGTGCCAGCAGCACCCGCTCCCAGGGGGCGCACGGCTACACCTTC.

The rearrangement links TRBV5-4 to TRBJ1-2; D call uncertain. The CDR3 is 15 amino acids. CDR1 is SGHNT, CDR2 YYREEE, per germline (reference sequence). Trimming stripped 0 bases from V and 0 bases from J, with 9 bases between. The CDR3 DNA reads TGTGCCAGCAGCTTGGACTCTGGAGCTAACTATGGCTACACCTTC. It specifies CASSLDSGANYGYTF.

The chain combines TRBV6-1 with TRBJ1-2, with D perhaps TRBD1 (5 bases). This CDR3 has 14 amino acids. V lost 1 base to trimming and J lost 8 bases, with 14 bases between them. Germline V gene sequence: CDR1 MNHNS, CDR2 SASEGT. The CDR3, as DNA: TGTGCCAGCAGTGAAGACCATTTAAGGGGCGGCTACACCTTC. It translates to CASSEDHLRGGYTF.

The rearrangement uses TRBV4-2 and TRBJ2-1; 10 nucleotides line up with TRBD2. Germline-derived CDR1 and CDR2 are LGHNA and YNFKEQ. J was trimmed by 10 bases and V by 1 base; bases with no gene match: 7. The CDR3 consists of 15 residues. The DNA of the CDR3 is TGTGCCAGCAGCCAAGTAGGAAGCGGGAGGGCCGAGCAGTTCTTC. It is translated as CASSQVGSGRAEQFF.

The CDR3 protein is CASSVVGASNSPLHF. DNA for the CDR3: TGTGCCAGCAGCGTAGTGGGGGCGAGTAATTCACCCCTCCACTTT. The rearrangement links TRBV9 to TRBJ1-6, with a possible D match to TRBD1 (6 bases). Germline V gives CDR1 SGDLS, CDR2 YYNGEE. Trimming stripped 0 bases from V and 6 bases from J, with 10 bases between. The CDR3 loop spans 15 amino acids. The full variable domain, with the rest looked up from reference TRBV9 and TRBJ1-6, is DSGVTQTPKHLITATGQRVTLRCSPRSGDLSVYWYQQSLDQGLQFLIQYYNGEERAKGNILERFSAQQFPDLHSELNLSSLELGDSALYFCASSVVGASNSPLHFGNGTRLTVT.

The gene calls are TRBV3-1 (or the pseudogene TRBV3-2) and TRBJ2-7, with no clear D. Trimming stripped 0 bases from V and 9 bases from J, with 9 bases between. The germline V gene has CDR1 LGHDT and CDR2 YNNKEL (reference sequence). CDR3 length: 12 residues. The CDR3 spells CASSQESPRQYF. CDR3 sequence (DNA): TGTGCCAGCAGCCAAGAGTCCCCCCGGCAGTACTTC.

V gene TRBV6-5 combines with J gene TRBJ1-1; the D gene is possibly TRBD1 (6 bases). V gave up 0 bases and J gave up 4 bases, with 9 bases separating them. The CDR3 is 14 amino acids. Germline V gives CDR1 MNHEY, CDR2 SVGAGI. The CDR3 loop is CASSYSRGGTEAFF. CDR3 DNA sequence: TGTGCCAGCAGTTACTCAAGAGGGGGCACTGAAGCTTTCTTT.

The J gene is TRBJ2-1, the V gene TRBV5-1; 7 bases align to TRBD2. Germline loops: CDR1 SGHRS, CDR2 YFSETQ. V trimming: 4 bases; J trimming: 2 bases; junction bases outside the gene matches: 6. The CDR3 length is 15 residues. In DNA, the CDR3 is TGCGCCAGCAGCATTTCCGGGACTACCTACAATGAGCAGTTCTTC. It specifies CASSISGTTYNEQFF.

The rearrangement joins TRBV28 to TRBJ1-3; D perhaps matches TRBD1 (5 bases). Per the germline V gene, CDR1 is MDHEN and CDR2 is SYDVKM. This CDR3 is 14 amino acids long. V was pared by 6 bases and J by 4 bases, with 13 bases between. The CDR3: CASSPPGSGNTIYF. CDR3 in DNA: TGTGCCAGCAGCCCGCCAGGGTCAGGAAACACCATATATTTT.

The genes are TRBV19 and TRBJ1-4, with TRBD1 matching 7 bases. V lost 5 bases to trimming and J lost 5 bases; unmatched junction nucleotides: 8. This CDR3 is 15 amino acids long. Germline V gene lookup returns CDR1 LNHDA and CDR2 SQIVND (reference sequence). DNA for the CDR3: TGTGCCAGTAGTTCCCGGGACAGTTCGAATGAAAAACTGTTTTTT. Its protein product is CASSSRDSSNEKLFF.